This T cell receptor beta chain stems from a study of cytomegalovirus exposure and HLA in healthy donors. PCR employed 60 Vbeta and 13 Jbeta primers. The protocol was immunoSEQ multiplex PCR, while the TCRdb copy is restricted to in-frame clones and leaves out a portion. The table includes 84,000 or so clones, roughly three quarters detected once. Between the trimmed V and J ends, which lost 1 base and 4 bases, there was a span of 11 bases. The CDR3 extends over 15 amino acids. CDR1 and CDR2 (germline): LNHDA, SQIVND (reference sequence). Input material: PBMCs. This sequence joins TRBV19 and TRBJ2-1, with a possible D match to TRBD1 (5 bases). The TCR sequence derives from a man under 40 in good health and CMV-seronegative. The CDR3 loop is CASSIATGPYNEQFF. CDR3 nucleotide sequence: TGTGCCAGTAGTATAGCCACAGGACCTTACAATGAGCAGTTCTTC.